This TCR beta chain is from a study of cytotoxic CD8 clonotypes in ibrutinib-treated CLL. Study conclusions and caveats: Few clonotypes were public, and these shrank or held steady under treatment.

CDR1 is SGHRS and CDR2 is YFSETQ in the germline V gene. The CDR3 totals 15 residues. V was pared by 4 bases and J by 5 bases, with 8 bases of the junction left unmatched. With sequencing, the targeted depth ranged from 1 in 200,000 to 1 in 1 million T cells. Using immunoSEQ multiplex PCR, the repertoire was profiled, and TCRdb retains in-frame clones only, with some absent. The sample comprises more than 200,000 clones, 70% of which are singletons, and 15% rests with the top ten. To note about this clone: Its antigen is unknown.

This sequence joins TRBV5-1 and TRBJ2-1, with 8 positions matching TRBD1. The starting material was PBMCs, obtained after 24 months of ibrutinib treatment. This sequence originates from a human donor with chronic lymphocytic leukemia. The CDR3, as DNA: TGCGCCAGCAGCCTACGAGGGACAGGCAACAATGAGCAGTTCTTC. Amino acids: CASSLRGTGNNEQFF.